This T cell receptor beta chain comes out of a study of T-cell memory formation after mild COVID-19. MiXCR, run by TCRdb on the 5' RACE reads, gives a single entry per CDR3 protein. The data show about 400,000 distinct CDR3 sequences, with under 25% seen just once and approximately 14% held by the top ten. This clonotype was seen a handful of times. The sequenced sample was PBMCs or a T cell subset sorted from them (not recorded which). The clonotype originates from an adult woman who had mild COVID-19 (a few samples of this study predate the infection). Cell type and time point are not known.

The CDR3 bases are TGTGCCAGCACCACCGGGACAGGGTACACCGGGGAGCTGTTTTTT. Its protein product is CASTTGTGYTGELFF. This chain links TRBV12-3 or TRBV12-4 with TRBJ2-2, with TRBD1 matching 9 bases. The V gene end was trimmed by 7 bases and the J gene end by 3 bases; junction bases not matched to a gene: 6. CDR3 size: 15 residues.